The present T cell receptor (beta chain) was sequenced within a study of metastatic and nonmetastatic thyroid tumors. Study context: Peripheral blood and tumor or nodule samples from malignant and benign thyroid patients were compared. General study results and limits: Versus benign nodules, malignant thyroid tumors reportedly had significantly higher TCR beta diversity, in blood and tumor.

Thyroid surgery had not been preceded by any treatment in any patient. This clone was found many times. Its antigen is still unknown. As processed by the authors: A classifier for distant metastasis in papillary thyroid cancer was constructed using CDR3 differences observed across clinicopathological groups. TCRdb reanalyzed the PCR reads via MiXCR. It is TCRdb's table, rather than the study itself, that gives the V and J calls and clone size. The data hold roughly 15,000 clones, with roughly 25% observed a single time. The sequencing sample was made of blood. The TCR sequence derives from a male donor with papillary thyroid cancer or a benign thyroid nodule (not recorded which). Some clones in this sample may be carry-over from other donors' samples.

This CDR3 is CASTRTGTTDTQYF. The CDR3 nucleotides read TGTGCCAGCACCCGGACAGGGACCACAGATACGCAGTATTTT. J is TRBJ2-3 and V is TRBV28; 8 bases are a match to TRBD1. Trimming at V came to 7 bases and at J to 2 bases, leaving 5 bases not matched to a gene. From germline, CDR1 is MDHEN and CDR2 SYDVKM. The CDR3 contains 14 residues.